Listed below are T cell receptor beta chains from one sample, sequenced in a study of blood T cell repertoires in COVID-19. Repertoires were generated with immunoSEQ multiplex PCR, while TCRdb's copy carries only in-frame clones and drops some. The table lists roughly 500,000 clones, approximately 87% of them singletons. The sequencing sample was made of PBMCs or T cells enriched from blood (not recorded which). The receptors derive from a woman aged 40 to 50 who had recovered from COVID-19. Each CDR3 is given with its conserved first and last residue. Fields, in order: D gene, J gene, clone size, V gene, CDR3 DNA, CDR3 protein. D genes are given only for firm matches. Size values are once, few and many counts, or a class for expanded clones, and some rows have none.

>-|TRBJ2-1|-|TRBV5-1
TGCGCCAGCAGCCCTGGGGGGTACAATGAGCAGTTCTTC
CASSPGGYNEQFF
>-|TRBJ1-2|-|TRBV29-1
TGCAGCGTTGTTGGACTGGACTATGGCTACACCTTC
CSVVGLDYGYTF
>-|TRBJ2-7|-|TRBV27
TGTGCCAGCAGTCCTTCCTTGGGGGGTTATTCCTACGAGCAGTACTTC
CASSPSLGGYSYEQYF
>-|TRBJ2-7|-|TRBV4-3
TGCGCCAGCAGCCAAGATGGGGGGACAGACAAGTACTTC
CASSQDGGTDKYF
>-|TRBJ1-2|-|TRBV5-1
TGCGCCAGCAGCCTGGGCCCCCGAGCGCTGAACTATGGCTACACCTTC
CASSLGPRALNYGYTF
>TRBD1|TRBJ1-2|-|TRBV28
TGTGCCAGCAGTTTCGGACAGGCGGAGAACTATGGCTACACCTTC
CASSFGQAENYGYTF
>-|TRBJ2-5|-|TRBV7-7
TGTGCCAGCAGCTTAGGGCGACTAGTTAGGCAAGAGACCCAGTACTTC
CASSLGRLVRQETQYF
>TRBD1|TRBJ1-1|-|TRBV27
TGTGCCAGCAGTTTGGATCCGGGACAGGGGTTGTGGAACACTGAAGCTTTCTTT
CASSLDPGQGLWNTEAFF
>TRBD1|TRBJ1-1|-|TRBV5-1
TGCGCCAGCAGCTTGAACCGGGACAGGGGAACTGAAGCTTTCTTT
CASSLNRDRGTEAFF
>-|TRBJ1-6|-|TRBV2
TGTGCCAGCATCCGGGAAGCTTATAATTCACCCCTCCACTTT
CASIREAYNSPLHF
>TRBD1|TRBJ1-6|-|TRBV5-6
TGTGCCAGCAGGCCGGACAGGGTCTCACCCCTCCACTTT
CASRPDRVSPLHF
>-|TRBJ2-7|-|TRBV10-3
TGTGCCATCAGGGACAGCTCCTACGAGCAGTACTTC
CAIRDSSYEQYF
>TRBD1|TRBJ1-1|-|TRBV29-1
TGCAGCGTTGAAAGGGGGCAGGGTAGGACTGAAGCTTTCTTT
CSVERGQGRTEAFF
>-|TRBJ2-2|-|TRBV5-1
TGCGCCAGCAGCCCGGACCGGGGAGACACCGGGGAGCTGTTTTTT
CASSPDRGDTGELFF
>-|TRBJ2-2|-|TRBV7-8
TGTGCCAGCAGCTTAGAGTCCCGGACCGGGGAGCTGTTTTTT
CASSLESRTGELFF
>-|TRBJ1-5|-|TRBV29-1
TGCAGCGCGTCCACAGGGTATAGCAATCAGCCCCAGCATTTT
CSASTGYSNQPQHF
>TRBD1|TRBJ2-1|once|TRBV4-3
TGCGCCAGCAGCCAGGGGACAGGGGGAAATGAGCAGTTCTTC
CASSQGTGGNEQFF
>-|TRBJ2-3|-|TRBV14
TGTGCCAGCAGCCATTGGGGGGGCGGCACAGATACGCAGTATTTT
CASSHWGGGTDTQYF
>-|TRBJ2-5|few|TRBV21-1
TGTGCCAGCAGCAAAACCGGGACAGGGGGCGAAGAGACCCAGTACTTC
CASSKTGTGGEETQYF
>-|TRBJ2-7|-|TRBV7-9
TGTGCCAGCAGCCACGGTGGGCGCGAGGAGCAGTACTTC
CASSHGGREEQYF
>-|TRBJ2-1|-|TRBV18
TGTGCCAGCTCGGAACAGAGCATTGAGCAGTTCTTC
CASSEQSIEQFF
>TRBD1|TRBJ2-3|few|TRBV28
TGTGCCAGCAGTAATCGACAGGGGAAGACCTCATTT
CASSNRQGKTSF